This T cell receptor (beta chain) was observed in a study of cytomegalovirus exposure and HLA in healthy donors. Study results and limitations: Among CMV-associated TCR beta chains, most appeared HLA-restricted in a later analysis. The authors enumerated roughly 180 TCR beta chains as linked to cytomegalovirus.

Vbeta (60) and Jbeta (13) primers were used in the PCR. Generated by immunoSEQ multiplex PCR, the TCRdb table keeps only in-frame clones and is missing some. The sample comprises around 130,000 clones, 8.5% to 9% of which are singletons, and around 5.8% rests with the top ten. Donors counted as nominally healthy when sampled, yet unrecorded immune exposures were likely. Germline V CDR1 and CDR2: SEHNR, FQNEAQ (reference sequence). Trimming stripped 4 bases from V and 9 bases from J, with 19 bases between. The CDR3 totals 15 residues. This clone has only a few counts. The antigen is undetermined. The rearrangement uses TRBV7-9 and TRBJ1-3; D possibly corresponds to TRBD1 (6 bases). What was sequenced was PBMCs. The receptor comes from a woman aged 40 to 49 in good health and CMV-seropositive. The CDR3: CASSSPGQPRGTIYF. CDR3 nucleotides: TGTGCCAGCAGCTCCCCGGGACAACCACGGGGCACCATATATTTT.